This TCR beta chain was documented in a study of blood T cell repertoires in COVID-19. Study information: Samples taken during acute and convalescent COVID-19 were collected in the United States, Italy and Spain.

This table comes from immunoSEQ multiplex PCR, and its TCRdb copy is limited to in-frame clones, with some not included. Here the sample spans 150,000 to 200,000 clones, 65% to 90% being singletons. Looked up from germline, CDR1 is MNHEY and CDR2 is SVGAGI. The CDR3 sequence is 14 residues long. Trimming took 2 bases from V and 9 from J; bases not matched to a gene: 8. The sequenced material came from peripheral blood. The sequence was obtained from a man aged 55 to 70 with acute or convalescent COVID-19. The chain links TRBV6-5 to TRBJ1-2; 8 nucleotides line up with TRBD1. This chain's CDR3 is CASSYTQGGVSYTF. CDR3 nucleotides: TGTGCCAGCAGTTACACACAGGGGGGCGTGAGCTACACCTTC.